One sample yielded the 2 T cell receptor beta chains listed below, sequenced in a study of beta chain features in type 1 diabetes. TCRB transcripts that were expressed got sequenced, as all of the isolated RNA had been reverse transcribed. The data were produced by immunoSEQ multiplex PCR, yet TCRdb's version contains in-frame clones alone and is incomplete. The sample has roughly 350,000 clones; about 11% are singletons. The sequencing input was naive CD4+ T cells from blood. These receptors all come from a woman in her 30s in good health.

This sequence joins TRBV9 and TRBJ2-3, with 11 positions matching TRBD2. This CDR3 comprises 16 residues. J gave up 2 bases and V 4 bases, and 6 bases lay outside the gene matches. Germline CDR1 SGDLS, CDR2 YYNGEE. The CDR3 region is CASSSRLAGLTDTQYF. Written as DNA, the CDR3 is TGTGCCAGCAGCAGCAGACTAGCGGGACTCACAGATACGCAGTATTTT.

This clone has just a few counts. This chain connects TRBV9 to TRBJ2-6; 8 nucleotides match TRBD2. This CDR3 has 19 amino acids. The trim removed 0 bases at V and 2 bases at J, leaving 10 bases unmatched. Germline CDR1 is SGDLS and CDR2 is YYNGEE. CDR3 coding DNA: TGTGCCAGCAGCGTAGCCCTCCGGGGGGGGCGGACTGGGGCCAACGTCCTGACTTTC. Protein sequence: CASSVALRGGRTGANVLTF.